One sample yielded the 2 T cell receptor beta chains listed below, sequenced in a study of Ad26.COV2.S vaccination and SARS-CoV-2 variants. As for treatment: around 19 received Ad26.COV2.S at low or high dose, single or two shots; 5 received placebo; per-sample allocation not given. Sample collection was performed on day 63 after the first vaccine or placebo injection. Sequencing was performed with immunoSEQ multiplex PCR; in TCRdb, only in-frame clones are kept and a portion is missing. The data contain 300,000 to 350,000 clones, just under 85% of them singletons. The material was peripheral blood, obtained in a trial of Ad26.COV2.S vaccine versus placebo. These receptors originate from a person between 18 and 65 years old who received the Ad26.COV2.S COVID-19 vaccine or a placebo.

This chain connects TRBV5-1 to TRBJ2-3, with D tentatively TRBD1 or TRBD2 (5 bases each). V was trimmed by 3 bases and J by 4 bases, leaving 12 bases between them. Germline V gene lookup returns CDR1 SGHRS and CDR2 YFSETQ. This CDR3 comprises 14 residues. This CDR3 reads CASSYGGVADTQYF. The CDR3 nucleotides read TGCGCCAGCAGCTATGGGGGTGTGGCAGATACGCAGTATTTT.

The rearrangement joins TRBV29-1 to TRBJ2-1, with D perhaps matching TRBD2 (7 bases). Trimming took 7 bases from V and 7 from J, leaving 11 bases between them. The CDR3 consists of 11 residues. The V gene's germline CDR1 is SQVTM and CDR2 ANQGSEA. The CDR3 loop reads CSGRGGNEQFF. The CDR3 coding sequence is TGCAGCGGGAGGGGGGGGAATGAGCAGTTCTTC.